This passage covers 2 T cell receptor beta chains from one sample sequenced in a study of CD8 T cells in ankylosing spondylitis. One entry per CDR3 protein, called by TCRdb with MiXCR from the 5' RACE reads. The sample lists about 140,000 distinct CDR3 sequences, 7.5% to 9.5% seen once, with about 7.1% in the top ten. The sequenced sample was synovial fluid, either unsorted or a sorted T cell fraction (not recorded which). The receptors shown here come from a male donor with ankylosing spondylitis.

This clonotype appeared many times. The chain is built from TRBV20-1 and TRBJ2-1; 8 bases are a match to TRBD2. This CDR3 spans 13 amino acids. CDR1 is DFQATT, CDR2 SNEGSKA, per germline (reference sequence). The J segment lost 4 bases and the V segment lost 3 bases, leaving 2 bases of the junction unmatched. This CDR3 is CSASGGAYNEQFF. CDR3 sequence (DNA): TGCAGTGCTAGCGGGGGGGCGTACAATGAGCAGTTCTTC.

This clonotype appeared many times. The J gene is TRBJ2-3, the V gene TRBV20-1, with 9 positions matching TRBD1. V lost 0 bases, J lost 4 bases, and 5 bases stayed unmatched. Germline CDR1 is DFQATT and CDR2 is SNEGSKA (reference sequence). The CDR3 runs to 15 residues. This CDR3 is CSARDGQGTADTQYF. In nucleotides, the CDR3 is TGCAGTGCTAGAGACGGACAGGGGACCGCAGATACGCAGTATTTT.